The clone carrying this TCR beta chain was seen repeatedly, ten times or more. These data belong to a study of prognosis after radiotherapy for stage I lung cancer. Study in general: Stage I non-small cell lung cancer patients were enrolled from early 2018 to January 2019.

The CDR3 runs to 15 residues. Trimming cost V 6 bases and J 2 bases, with 18 bases left between them. Per germline, CDR1 SGHRS and CDR2 YFSETQ. Multiplex PCR in two rounds served to amplify TCR beta CDR3 from genomic DNA. Round-one PCR had primers specific to each TRBV and TRBJ gene. TCRdb recomputed calls from the multiplex PCR reads with MiXCR, one row per CDR3 protein. The sample records 30,000 or so distinct CDR3 sequences, around 30% being singletons. The chain has TRBV5-1 and TRBJ2-7; tentatively, D is TRBD2 (5 bases). The material sequenced was PBMCs, taken before or after stereotactic body radiation therapy (not recorded which). This clonotype was sampled from a donor at least 50 years old with non-small cell lung cancer. In DNA form, the CDR3 reads TGCGCCAGCACCCGATCCCCCGACTACCCCTACGAGCAGTACTTC. Its translation: CASTRSPDYPYEQYF. Looking up the rest from reference TRBV5-1 and TRBJ2-7 gives the full variable domain: KAGVTQTPRYLIKTRGQQVTLSCSPISGHRSVSWYQQTPGQGLQFLFEYFSETQRNKGNFPGRFSGRQFSNSRSEMNVSTLELGDSALYLCASTRSPDYPYEQYFGPGTRLTVT.